These 25 T cell receptor beta chains were all obtained from the same sample, sequenced in a study of tumor and adjacent non-tumor tissue in lung cancer (dated by TCRdb to the late 2010s). RNA was isolated from bulk unsorted tissue, and RNA quality was assessed with a NanoDrop ND-1000 and an Agilent 2100. Normal lung samples were distant non-tumor tissue taken more than 3 cm from the tumor edge. The library was generated by multiplex PCR. Sequencer: Illumina HiSeq 2500. Following protocols modified from ARM-PCR, the researchers constructed TCRbeta libraries through three rounds of nested PCR with primers (Table S4). TCRdb handled the public reads itself, with Q25 trimming in fastp and clone calling in MiXCR, and kept productive beta chains. Identical CDR3 protein sequences are pooled into one entry, listed with their most common genes and DNA. Within this sample are some 100,000 distinct CDR3 sequences, with about 60% of them counted one time only. The top ten clones comprise roughly a fifth of the sample.

Input material: distant non-tumor lung tissue. The receptors originated from a man aged 30 to 39 with non-small cell lung cancer.

A remark on this clonotype: A much larger clone lies one base from this, so it may be a read error. The rearrangement links TRBV20-1 to TRBJ2-5; the match to TRBD2 covers 8 bases. Germline-derived CDR1 and CDR2 are DFQATT and SNEGSKA (reference sequence). The CDR3 extends over 14 amino acids. The CDR3 coding sequence is TGCAATGCTAGCGGGCGGGGGGTCGGGGAGACCCAGTACTTC. As protein: CNASGRGVGETQYF.

This clonotype was recorded at least ten times. The rearrangement joins TRBV5-4 to TRBJ2-7; D is uncertain. There are 15 residues in the CDR3. Germline V gene sequence: CDR1 SGHNT, CDR2 YYREEE (reference sequence). Trimming pared 0 bases from V and 8 bases from J, leaving 18 bases between. CDR3 protein: CASSLGQASALKQYF. CDR3 in DNA: TGTGCCAGCAGCTTGGGTCAGGCCAGTGCTTTAAAGCAGTACTTC.

About this clonotype itself: This may be a read error: a much more frequent sequence differs by one nucleotide. The chain couples TRBV6-6 to TRBJ1-5; tentative D call: TRBD1 (5 bases). V dropped 4 bases and J dropped 6 bases, with 13 bases sitting between them. This CDR3 is 14 amino acids long. Germline CDR1 MNHNY, CDR2 SVGAGI (reference sequence). The CDR3 bases are TGTGCCAGCAGTTTGCGGGGGATGGGTCAGCCCCAGCATTTT. Its translation: CASSLRGMGQPQHF.

The chain combines TRBV11-2 with TRBJ1-2, with D unresolved. The CDR3 is 11 residues long. Trimming pared 1 base from V and 6 bases from J, leaving 3 bases between. CDR1 is SGHAT and CDR2 is FQNNGV in the germline V gene. The CDR3 sequence: CASSLVDGYTF. CDR3 in DNA: TGTGCCAGCAGCTTAGTAGATGGCTACACCTTC.

A remark on this clonotype: This clone may be a read error of a much larger clone one base away. The chain uses TRBV6-4 and TRBJ2-1; D perhaps matches TRBD2 (6 bases). This CDR3 has 14 residues. Germline loops: CDR1 MRHNA, CDR2 SNTAGT. The chain's CDR3 is CASCDGEATGEQFF. As DNA, the CDR3 is TGTGCCAGCTGTGACGGGGAGGCGACTGGTGAGCAGTTCTTC.

As to this clonotype: The conserved phenylalanine or tryptophan normally closing the CDR3 is absent here, so this likely arose from a read error. It is unclear where the CDR3 begins or ends on the DNA, so no DNA is shown, and the CDR3 is as TCRdb lists it. V is TRBV20-1 and J is TRBJ2-3; TRBD2 is the table's D call and was not checked against the DNA. The CDR3 is 15 amino acids in total, end residues counted. In germline, CDR1 is DFQATT, CDR2 SNEGSKA (reference sequence). This CDR3 reads CSARGAGGPSDMRYI.

This clonotype was observed many times. V usage is TRBV28 and J usage is TRBJ2-5; 13 nucleotides match TRBD2. Germline lookup yields CDR1 MDHEN and CDR2 SYDVKM. Germline trimming cut 5 bases from V and 7 bases from J; bases unmatched to any gene: 7. The CDR3 runs 15 residues. The chain's CDR3 is CASSATSGRGGTQYF. The CDR3 region has the DNA TGTGCCAGCAGTGCCACTAGCGGGAGGGGTGGGACCCAGTACTTC.

A word on this clonotype: This may arise from a read error, as a much more abundant clone is one base away. V gene TRBV24-1 combines with J gene TRBJ2-1, with D uncertain. The V end was cut by 2 bases, the J end by 5 bases, with 12 bases between. The germline CDR1 and CDR2 sequences are KGHDR and SFDVKD. The CDR3 has 15 amino acids. CDR3 coding DNA: TGTGCCACCAGTGATTCTGCCTTCAGCCACAATGAGCAGTTCTTC. It encodes CATSDSAFSHNEQFF.

This clonotype was found once. A much larger clone is a single base away; this may be a read error. This CDR3 fails to terminate in the conserved phenylalanine or tryptophan, so it likely reflects a read error. The chain carries TRBV4-1 and TRBJ1-1; D is perhaps TRBD1 (5 bases). Trimming removed 0 bases from V and 4 bases from J, with 21 bases in between. Germline CDR1 and CDR2: MGHRA and YSYEKL. The CDR3 is 18 residues long. The CDR3 DNA reads TGCGCCAGCAGCCAAGATTTTTACCCCCGCAGGGCGGGCACTGAAGCTTTCGTT. It codes for CASSQDFYPRRAGTEAFV.

Notes on this clonotype: Sequence at one end of the junction differs from germline and may be a read error. The V and J genes are TRBV5-4 and TRBJ2-1; D gene unclear. Germline-derived CDR1 and CDR2 are SGHNT and YYREEE (reference sequence). The CDR3 consists of 14 residues. The CDR3 here is CTSRPLGSYNEQFF. CDR3 in DNA: TGTACCAGCAGACCTTTGGGCTCCTACAATGAGCAGTTCTTC. Together with reference TRBV5-4 and TRBJ2-1, the CDR3 gives the full variable domain: ETGVTQSPTHLIKTRGQQVTLRCSSQSGHNTVSWYQQALGQGPQFIFQYYREEENGRGNFPPRFSGLQFPNYSSELNVNALELDDSALYLCTSRPLGSYNEQFFGPGTRLTVL.

This clonotype appeared many times. This chain uses TRBV6-1 with TRBJ1-5; 9 nucleotides agree with TRBD1. The CDR3 loop spans 14 amino acids. Losses at the gene ends were 6 bases for V and 9 bases for J; bases not matched to a gene: 9. CDR1 is MNHNS and CDR2 is SASEGT in the germline V gene. CDR3 in DNA: TGTGCCAGCAGGACAGGGGGTGTAGGGCGGCCCCAGCATTTT. Protein: CASRTGGVGRPQHF.

CDR3 sequence reads: CSARRTEGRSNQPQHF. CDR3 nucleotides: TGCAGTGCGCGCCGGACAGAAGGTAGGAGCAATCAGCCCCAGCATTTT. This sequence joins TRBV20-1 and TRBJ1-5; the D gene is possibly TRBD1 (6 bases). The CDR3 is 16 residues long. CDR1 is DFQATT, CDR2 SNEGSKA, per germline (reference sequence). Between the trimmed V and J ends, which lost 6 bases and 1 base, there was a span of 19 bases.

In regard to this clonotype: Mismatch with germline at one junction end may stem from a read error. V and J are TRBV11-2 and TRBJ2-1; TRBD1 aligns across 9 bases. Per the germline V gene, CDR1 is SGHAT and CDR2 is FQNNGV. The CDR3 covers 18 residues. CDR3: CASSSGQGRLCSYNEQFF. The CDR3 DNA is TGTGCCAGCAGTTCCGGACAGGGGCGTCTATGCTCCTACAATGAGCAATTCTTC.

As regards this clonotype: The junction departs from the called germline gene at one end, perhaps through a read error. The rearrangement uses TRBV11-2 and TRBJ2-7; 7 bases line up with TRBD1. CDR1 SGHAT and CDR2 FQNNGV come from the germline V gene. The CDR3 contains 14 residues. DNA of the CDR3: TGTGCCAACAGCTTTTCCAGGGGGAGCCACGAGCAATACTTC. Protein product: CANSFSRGSHEQYF.

Only a few counts were recorded for this clonotype. The rearrangement links TRBV11-2 to TRBJ2-5, with 10 bases matching TRBD1. This CDR3 is built from 16 residues. The V gene's germline CDR1 is SGHAT and CDR2 FQNNGV. Germline trimming cut 1 base from V and 4 bases from J; bases unmatched to any gene: 6. The CDR3 nucleotides read TGTGCCAGCAGCTTAGCCGGAGGACAGGGGGGAGAGACCCAGTACTTC. As protein: CASSLAGGQGGETQYF. The variable domain in full, completed from reference TRBV11-2 and TRBJ2-5, reads EAGVAQSPRYKIIEKRQSVAFWCNPISGHATLYWYQQILGQGPKLLIQFQNNGVVDDSQLPKDRFSAERLKGVDSTLKIQPAKLEDSAVYLCASSLAGGQGGETQYFGPGTRLLVL.

This clonotype was seen only a few times. Since a much larger clone is just one base distant, this may be a read error. The chain has TRBV6-5 and TRBJ1-5; D gene unclear. Trimming removed 8 bases at V and 1 base at J, with 9 bases between. The CDR3 runs to 13 residues. CDR1 and CDR2 (germline): MNHEY, SVGAGI. CDR3 residues: CASGFGSNQPQHF. CDR3 sequence (DNA): TGTGCCAGCGGTTTCGGGAGCAATCAGCCCCAGCATTTT.

Regarding this clonotype: The conserved phenylalanine or tryptophan is not found at the CDR3 terminus, so this likely reflects a read error. The chain links TRBV20-1 to TRBJ2-2, with D tentatively TRBD2 (8 bases). This CDR3 comprises 16 residues. The germline V gene encodes CDR1 DFQATT and CDR2 SNEGSKA (reference sequence). The CDR3 reads CNARDPTGTSTGELFS. The DNA of the CDR3 is TGCAATGCTAGAGACCCGACAGGGACTAGTACCGGGGAGCTGTTTTCC.

This clonotype was counted a single time. The chain employs TRBV11-2 and TRBJ1-1; D possibly corresponds to TRBD1 (6 bases). This CDR3 has 12 amino acids. The germline gives CDR1 SGHAT, CDR2 FQNNGV. Trimming removed 8 bases from V and 13 bases from J, with 20 bases in between. The CDR3 bases are TGTGCCAGCTTACGGGGGCAGGGCCCCATTTTCTTT. Translating it yields CASLRGQGPIFF.

The chain recombines TRBV20-1 with TRBJ2-1; 9 nucleotides line up with TRBD2. The V gene's germline CDR1 is DFQATT and CDR2 SNEGSKA (reference sequence). The J segment lost 8 bases and the V segment lost 6 bases, leaving 14 bases of the junction unmatched. The CDR3 totals 15 residues. The CDR3: CSALTGTSITHEQFF. The CDR3 bases are TGCAGTGCCCTGACCGGGACTAGCATTACCCATGAGCAGTTCTTC.

The chain links TRBV20-1 to TRBJ1-2, with 8 bases aligning to TRBD1. CDR1 is DFQATT, CDR2 SNEGSKA, per germline (reference sequence). CDR3 size: 13 residues. J lost 11 bases, V lost 2 bases, and 10 bases had no gene match. In DNA form, the CDR3 reads TGCAGTGCTAGACCGGACAGGGCCACTGGTTACACCTTC. This encodes CSARPDRATGYTF.

Turning to this clonotype: The CDR3 end shows no conserved phenylalanine or tryptophan, and so a read error is likely. The chain combines TRBV20-1 with TRBJ2-1; D unresolved. Trimming took off 0 bases at V and 7 bases at J, with 4 bases between the two ends. This CDR3 comprises 11 residues. CDR1 and CDR2 from the germline V gene are DFQATT and SNEGSKA (reference sequence). The CDR3 region is CSAREGNEQFL. The CDR3, as DNA: TGCAGTGCTAGAGAAGGTAATGAGCAGTTCTTA.

This clonotype was seen ten or more times. The V and J genes are TRBV10-3 and TRBJ1-5; D call uncertain. This CDR3 is 13 amino acids long. Germline assignment: CDR1 ENHRY and CDR2 SYGVKD. Trimming stripped 7 bases from V and 4 bases from J, with 11 bases between. As DNA, the CDR3 is TGTGCCATCAATGCGGCAGAAAATCAGCCCCAGCATTTT. Its protein is CAINAAENQPQHF.

There are a few counts of this clonotype. Just one base apart from a much larger clone, this may be a read error. The rearrangement joins TRBV6-6 to TRBJ2-1; TRBD1 matches 9 bases. This CDR3 is 15 amino acids long. V trimming: 8 bases; J trimming: 6 bases; junction bases outside the gene matches: 11. The germline V gene has CDR1 MNHNY and CDR2 SVGAGI (reference sequence). The CDR3, as DNA: TGTGCCAGCTGTAAGCCGGGACAGGGTTCCAATGAGCAGTTCTTC. Translation gives CASCKPGQGSNEQFF.

V is TRBV29-1 and J is TRBJ2-7, with a tentative D call TRBD2 (5 bases). Germline assignment: CDR1 SQVTM and CDR2 ANQGSEA. V was trimmed by 8 bases and J by 0 bases, leaving 14 bases between them. This CDR3 has 13 amino acids. CDR3: CSFQPDFSYEQYF. CDR3 DNA sequence: TGCAGCTTTCAACCGGACTTCTCCTACGAGCAGTACTTC.

The table lists this clonotype with many counts. The chain carries TRBV7-9 and TRBJ2-5; 10 bases align to TRBD1. This CDR3 has 14 residues. V was pared by 3 bases and J by 4 bases, with 2 bases of the junction left unmatched. Germline V gives CDR1 SEHNR, CDR2 FQNEAQ (reference sequence). This chain's CDR3 is CASSLDRGSETQYF. The CDR3 DNA follows: TGTGCCAGCAGCTTGGACAGGGGGTCAGAGACCCAGTACTTC.